One and the same sample provided the 26 T cell receptor beta chains below, sequenced in a study of T cell responses to AZD1222 COVID-19 vaccine (dated by TCRdb to 2020 to 2023). Receptors were amplified or captured by the immunoSEQ multiplex PCR assay. TCRdb's version of the immuneACCESS table is confined to in-frame rearrangements and falls short of the full clone set. An unresolved V gene accounts for under half of the shortfall where checked; the remainder is of unknown origin. The sample has approximately 74,000 clones on record, roughly 87% of them singletons. The ten largest clones represent around 1.2% of the sample. The time point label for this specimen denotes: about 28 days (+/-7) after the second vaccine dose. The sample was peripheral blood, taken 28 days after the second AZD1222 dose. Receptors originate from an adult who received the AZD1222 COVID-19 vaccine.

The gene calls are TRBV4-1 and TRBJ1-5, with D possibly being TRBD1 (6 bases). The germline CDR1 and CDR2 sequences are MGHRA and YSYEKL. This CDR3 spans 17 amino acids. Trimming pared 4 bases from V and 2 bases from J, leaving 18 bases between. The CDR3 DNA reads as TGCGCCAGCAGCCCCATGGGGGGGGCAGTCGGCAATCAGCCCCAGCATTTT. It translates to CASSPMGGAVGNQPQHF.

The V call is TRBV7-2, the J call TRBJ2-7; D unresolved. The CDR3 has 16 amino acids. In germline, CDR1 is SGHTA, CDR2 FQGNSA. Deletions cut 0 bases from V and 2 bases from J, with 14 bases between. The CDR3 spells CASSLAPLPNPYEQYF. The CDR3 DNA is TGTGCCAGCAGCTTAGCCCCCTTACCGAATCCCTACGAGCAGTACTTC.

The chain links TRBV6-5 to TRBJ2-1; no firm D call. Trimming cost V 4 bases and J 10 bases, with 8 bases left between them. This CDR3 is 11 amino acids long. Germline CDR1 and CDR2: MNHEY and SVGAGI. The CDR3 region is CASSSSVEQFF. CDR3 bases: TGTGCCAGCAGTTCATCCGTAGAGCAGTTCTTC.

The V and J genes are TRBV19 and TRBJ2-3; 12 bases map to TRBD2. Germline V gene data show CDR1 as LNHDA and CDR2 as SQIVND (reference sequence). The CDR3 consists of 15 residues. With 2 bases clipped from V and 5 bases from J, the junction kept 2 bases outside the gene matches. CDR3: CASSILAGGQDTQYF. CDR3 nucleotide sequence: TGTGCCAGTAGTATACTAGCGGGAGGGCAAGATACGCAGTATTTT.

The gene calls are TRBV18 and TRBJ2-3; 11 bases match TRBD1. Germline V CDR1 and CDR2: KGHSH, LQKENI. This CDR3 is built from 15 residues. V was pared by 5 bases and J by 3 bases, with 4 bases of the junction left unmatched. CDR3 DNA sequence: TGTGCCAGCTCATGGGACAGGGGGAATACAGATACGCAGTATTTT. It codes for CASSWDRGNTDTQYF.

The J gene is TRBJ2-1, the V gene TRBV4-1, with TRBD2 matching 13 bases. Per germline, CDR1 MGHRA and CDR2 YSYEKL. CDR3 size: 14 residues. Trimming cost V 6 bases and J 8 bases; bases outside gene matches: 4. The CDR3 loop is CASRTSGRVDEQFF. For the CDR3, the DNA is TGCGCCAGCAGAACTAGCGGGAGGGTCGATGAGCAGTTCTTC.

This chain uses TRBV10-3 with TRBJ2-7; TRBD2 matches at 15 bases. V was pared by 0 bases and J by 6 bases, with 0 bases of the junction left unmatched. The CDR3 totals 15 residues. Germline V gene lookup returns CDR1 ENHRY and CDR2 SYGVKD. The chain's CDR3 is CAISESGLAGGEQYF. As DNA, the CDR3 is TGTGCCATCAGTGAGTCGGGACTAGCGGGAGGCGAGCAGTACTTC.

The V call is TRBV5-1, the J call TRBJ1-4, with D possibly being TRBD1 (5 bases). Germline lookup yields CDR1 SGHRS and CDR2 YFSETQ. This CDR3 contains 15 residues. V was cut by 5 bases and J by 2 bases, with 13 bases left in between. CDR3 DNA: TGCGCCAGCAGAGTGACACAGGAGACTAATGAAAAACTGTTTTTT. Protein product: CASRVTQETNEKLFF.

The V and J genes are TRBV6-5 and TRBJ1-2; 7 bases match TRBD1. This CDR3 comprises 15 residues. The J segment lost 7 bases and the V segment lost 1 base, leaving 9 bases of the junction unmatched. The germline V gene has CDR1 MNHEY and CDR2 SVGAGI. The CDR3 region has the DNA TGTGCCAGCAGTTACTGGATGGAGGGGGCAAGTGGCTACACCTTC. Protein product: CASSYWMEGASGYTF.

This clone was observed once. The gene calls are TRBV7-3 and TRBJ2-2, with 10 bases lining up with TRBD2. The CDR3 has 17 residues. The J segment lost 4 bases and the V segment lost 1 base, leaving 6 bases of the junction unmatched. The germline V gene encodes CDR1 SGHTA and CDR2 FQGTGA. In DNA form, the CDR3 reads TGTGCCAGCAGCTTAATGGGGTCTAGCGGGGGCACCGGGGAGCTGTTTTTT. Its protein is CASSLMGSSGGTGELFF. The full variable domain, rest sourced from reference TRBV7-3 and TRBJ2-2, is GAGVSQTPSNKVTEKGKYVELRCDPISGHTALYWYRQSLGQGPEFLIYFQGTGAADDSGLPNDRFFAVRPEGSVSTLKIQRTERGDSAVYLCASSLMGSSGGTGELFFGEGSRLTVL.

This clone was seen only a few times. The chain employs TRBV6-6 and TRBJ2-2, with D tentatively TRBD2 (5 bases). Trimming stripped 5 bases from V and 1 base from J, with 17 bases between. The CDR3 loop spans 17 amino acids. The germline V gene encodes CDR1 MNHNY and CDR2 SVGAGI (reference sequence). The CDR3 nucleotides read TGTGCCAGCAGTCGTCCCGGGGTGCGGATGAACACCGGGGAGCTGTTTTTT. Encoded protein: CASSRPGVRMNTGELFF.

This sequence joins TRBV19 and TRBJ1-3; D gene uncertain. CDR1 and CDR2 (germline): LNHDA, SQIVND (reference sequence). The CDR3 spans 15 residues. With 3 bases removed from V and 0 bases from J, the gap between germline ends came to 9 bases. The CDR3 DNA reads TGTGCCAGTAGTATTGGGGTGACCTCTGGAAACACCATATATTTT. Translating gives CASSIGVTSGNTIYF.

The chain is built from TRBV6-5 and TRBJ1-1, with 7 nucleotides matching TRBD1. Germline V gene lookup returns CDR1 MNHEY and CDR2 SVGAGI. The V segment lost 2 bases and the J segment 3 bases; nucleotides outside the gene matches: 3. The CDR3 totals 14 residues. The CDR3 nucleotides are TGTGCCAGCAGTTACCGCGGGACAGACACTGAAGCTTTCTTT. Its translation is CASSYRGTDTEAFF.

This chain uses TRBV15 with TRBJ1-1, with a possible D match to TRBD1 (5 bases). Germline V gene sequence: CDR1 LNHNV, CDR2 YYDKDF (reference sequence). The CDR3 has 14 amino acids. Trimming removed 0 bases at V and 6 bases at J, with 11 bases between. CDR3 residues: CATSRDLRGAEAFF. The CDR3 DNA is TGTGCCACCAGCAGAGATCTTCGGGGCGCTGAAGCTTTCTTT.

The chain carries TRBV7-6 and TRBJ2-1; D could derive from TRBD1 or TRBD2 (5 bases each). CDR3 length: 15 amino acids. Germline CDR1 SGHVS, CDR2 FNYEAQ. V was shortened by 4 bases and J by 2 bases, with 12 bases between the two germline ends. The CDR3 here is CASSSRDPPYNEQFF. The CDR3 bases are TGTGCCAGCAGCTCCCGGGACCCTCCCTACAATGAGCAGTTCTTC. The complete variable domain, with remaining parts taken from reference TRBV7-6 and TRBJ2-1, reads GAGVSQSPRYKVTKRGQDVALRCDPISGHVSLYWYRQALGQGPEFLTYFNYEAQQDKSGLPNDRFSAERPEGSISTLTIQRTEQRDSAMYRCASSSRDPPYNEQFFGPGTRLTVL.

V gene TRBV18 combines with J gene TRBJ1-2, with 8 positions matching TRBD1. V dropped 3 bases and J dropped 5; count of bases not matched to a gene: 8. The CDR3 runs to 15 residues. Germline CDR1 is KGHSH and CDR2 is LQKENI. The chain's CDR3 is CASSPGQGMEYGYTF. The CDR3 DNA reads TGTGCCAGCTCACCCGGACAGGGAATGGAATATGGCTACACCTTC.

The chain carries TRBV7-9 and TRBJ1-2; unclear D gene. CDR3 length equals 16 residues. Per germline, CDR1 SEHNR and CDR2 FQNEAQ (reference sequence). Trimming removed 1 base from V and 2 bases from J, with 14 bases in between. The CDR3 sequence: CASSLGSRDKNYGYTF. CDR3 DNA sequence: TGTGCCAGCAGCTTAGGGAGTAGGGATAAGAACTATGGCTACACCTTC.

This CDR3 is CSVAGGEFYEQYF. DNA for the CDR3: TGCAGCGTTGCCGGGGGCGAATTCTACGAGCAGTACTTC. The chain recombines TRBV29-1 with TRBJ2-7, with D tentatively TRBD1 or TRBD2 (6 bases each). Germline-derived CDR1 and CDR2 are SQVTM and ANQGSEA. The CDR3 contains 13 residues. The V end lost 4 bases, the J end lost 3 bases, and 13 bases lay between the germline ends.

The chain is built from TRBV4-3 and TRBJ2-6; TRBD2 is a possible D gene (6 bases). From germline, CDR1 is LGHNA and CDR2 YSLEER. The CDR3 contains 17 residues. The ends were cut back, 1 base at V and 4 bases at J, with 14 bases in the middle. The CDR3 bases are TGCGCCAGCAGCCAAGCCCCGGGGGTGTCCGGGGCCAACGTCCTGACTTTC. Amino acids: CASSQAPGVSGANVLTF.

This clone appeared once. The rearrangement uses TRBV7-2 and TRBJ1-1; no clear D gene. V lost 2 bases and J lost 10, with 14 bases in between. The CDR3 sequence is 13 residues long. CDR1 SGHTA and CDR2 FQGNSA come from the germline V gene. This CDR3 is CASSLIEIWGAFF. The CDR3 DNA is TGTGCCAGCAGCTTAATTGAGATCTGGGGAGCTTTCTTT.

J is TRBJ1-3 and V is TRBV7-9, with D unclear. The CDR3 sequence is 14 residues long. The V gene lost 6 bases and the J gene lost 0 bases, with 9 bases spanning the gap. Per germline, CDR1 SEHNR and CDR2 FQNEAQ (reference sequence). This chain's CDR3 is CASRLGSSGNTIYF. In DNA, the CDR3 is TGTGCCAGCAGGCTCGGGAGCTCTGGAAACACCATATATTTT.

Comment on this clone: Distinct nucleotide sequences in the sample also encode this CDR3. J is TRBJ1-5 and V is TRBV24-1, with unresolved D. CDR3 length equals 12 residues. CDR1 and CDR2 from the germline V gene are KGHDR and SFDVKD. V lost 0 bases and J 6 bases, leaving 2 bases between the germline ends. Here the CDR3 reads CATSDLGQPQHF. CDR3 bases: TGTGCCACCAGTGATTTGGGTCAGCCCCAGCATTTT.

The rearrangement links TRBV2 to TRBJ1-5; no clear D. CDR1 is SNHLY and CDR2 is FYNNEI in the germline V gene. This CDR3 contains 13 residues. V was pared by 2 bases and J by 4 bases, with 6 bases between. CDR3 DNA: TGTGCCAGCAGTGAATTGTTTAATCAGCCCCAGCATTTT. Translating it yields CASSELFNQPQHF.

The chain couples TRBV3-1 (or the pseudogene TRBV3-2) to TRBJ1-2; D is possibly TRBD1 (6 bases). CDR1 is LGHDT and CDR2 is YNNKEL in the germline V gene (reference sequence). V was clipped by 0 bases and J by 8 bases, with 13 bases between them. The CDR3 spans 14 residues. CDR3 sequence: CASSQDAGVRGYTF. DNA for the CDR3: TGTGCCAGCAGCCAAGATGCAGGGGTAAGGGGCTACACCTTC.

This rearrangement joins TRBV7-2 to TRBJ2-6, with a possible D match to TRBD2 (5 bases). This CDR3 is 17 amino acids long. Trimming removed 3 bases at V and 0 bases at J, with 12 bases between. Germline values: CDR1 SGHTA, CDR2 FQGNSA. This CDR3 reads CASSFLAGLSGANVLTF. Written as DNA, the CDR3 is TGTGCCAGCAGCTTCCTCGCAGGACTCTCTGGGGCCAACGTCCTGACTTTC.

This chain links TRBV30 with TRBJ1-3, with a possible D match to TRBD1 (5 bases). Looked up from germline, CDR1 is GTSNPN and CDR2 is SVGIG (reference sequence). This CDR3 has 14 amino acids. Trimming left V 3 bases short and J 0 bases short, with 9 bases between. For the CDR3, the DNA is TGTGCCTGGAGGGGGGACGGCTCTGGAAACACCATATATTTT. This gives the protein CAWRGDGSGNTIYF.